A single sample is the source of the 23 T cell receptor beta chains below, sequenced in a study of quantifying T cell responses using KT2 cells. Background on the study: cDNA was made from DNase-treated RNA using alpha and beta constant primers.

Each cDNA got a UMI-containing oligo ligated at its 3' end. An equimolar mix of RC1.1 and RC1.2 primed the beta chain across TRBC1 and TRBC2. TCRdb called the UMI-ligation and nested PCR reads again in MiXCR, with one record for every CDR3 protein. The sample has fewer than 50,000 distinct CDR3 sequences; around 15% are singletons. Sequencing was carried out using PBMCs spiked with cells of the T cell clone KT2. All receptors come from a human donor.

This clonotype was counted a few times. The CDR3 nucleotides read TGCAGCGTTGGGGCCGGAGACTATGGCTACACCTTC. As protein: CSVGAGDYGYTF. The chain recombines TRBV29-1 with TRBJ1-2; D is unclear. The V end was cut by 4 bases, the J end by 3 bases, with 9 bases between. The CDR3 is 12 residues long. Germline lookup yields CDR1 SQVTM and CDR2 ANQGSEA. Looking up the rest from reference TRBV29-1 and TRBJ1-2 gives the full variable domain: SAVISQKPSRDICQRGTSLTIQCQVDSQVTMMFWYRQQPGQSLTLIATANQGSEATYESGFVIDKFPISRPNLTFSTLTVSNMSPEDSSIYLCSVGAGDYGYTFGSGTRLTVV.

This clonotype was counted many times. The chain combines TRBV6-5 with TRBJ2-7; D is unclear. Trimming left V 0 bases short and J 6 bases short, with 15 bases between. Germline CDR1 MNHEY, CDR2 SVGAGI. This CDR3 contains 15 residues. The CDR3 nucleotides read TGTGCCAGCAGTTACTCGCTAGACAAGGTCTCCGAGCAGTACTTC. Encoded protein: CASSYSLDKVSEQYF.

The chain couples TRBV20-1 to TRBJ1-5; the match to TRBD1 covers 7 bases. The length of the CDR3 is 13 residues. The J segment lost 6 bases and the V segment lost 1 base, leaving 3 bases of the junction unmatched. CDR1 and CDR2 (germline): DFQATT, SNEGSKA (reference sequence). CDR3 amino acids: CSARGQGSQPQHF. CDR3 bases: TGCAGTGCTAGAGGACAGGGAAGTCAGCCCCAGCATTTT.

This clonotype has ten or more counts. The genes are TRBV12-3 or TRBV12-4 and TRBJ2-2; 11 bases are a match to TRBD2. CDR3 size: 15 residues. Unmatched junction bases numbered 3, after V lost 2 bases and J lost 7 bases. CDR3 in amino acids: CASSLRTSGRGELFF. As DNA, the CDR3 is TGTGCCAGCAGTTTACGGACTAGCGGGCGCGGGGAGCTGTTTTTT.

This chain connects TRBV7-2 to TRBJ1-2, with 9 bases fitting TRBD1. The germline V gene has CDR1 SGHTA and CDR2 FQGNSA. CDR3 length: 17 residues. The ends lost 6 bases at V and 5 bases at J; junction bases unmatched: 16. The CDR3 loop is CASSPDRGHGVIYGYTF. The CDR3 coding sequence is TGTGCCAGCAGTCCGGACAGGGGCCATGGAGTAATATATGGCTACACCTTC.

This clonotype was observed at least ten times. V gene TRBV20-1 combines with J gene TRBJ1-4; 10 bases agree with TRBD1. CDR1 DFQATT and CDR2 SNEGSKA come from the germline V gene (reference sequence). With 4 bases clipped from V and 7 bases from J, the junction kept 12 bases outside the gene matches. The CDR3 loop spans 16 amino acids. CDR3 loop: CSATDRGPVGGEKLFF. DNA of the CDR3: TGCAGTGCTACCGACAGGGGGCCGGTCGGCGGTGAAAAACTGTTTTTT.

The rearrangement joins TRBV12-3 or TRBV12-4 to TRBJ1-5; 7 bases are a match to TRBD1. V was pared by 3 bases and J by 4 bases, with 15 bases of the junction left unmatched. This CDR3 contains 18 residues. The CDR3 sequence: CASSFGKGAFSSNQPQHF. The CDR3 bases are TGTGCCAGCAGTTTTGGTAAGGGGGCCTTCTCCTCGAATCAGCCCCAGCATTTT.

This chain connects TRBV2 to TRBJ2-1; no clear D gene. The V gene's germline CDR1 is SNHLY and CDR2 FYNNEI. There are 11 residues in the CDR3. The V gene lost 5 bases and the J gene lost 16 bases, with 15 bases spanning the gap. CDR3 nucleotide sequence: TGTGCCAGCAGTCCAGGACGAGCAGGATTCTTC. Its translation: CASSPGRAGFF.

Only a few counts were recorded for this clonotype. The V gene is TRBV12-3 or TRBV12-4, the J gene TRBJ2-3; the D is unclear. The CDR3 covers 13 residues. V dropped 1 base and J dropped 2 bases, with 4 bases sitting between them. This chain's CDR3 is CASSLVPTDTQYF. The CDR3 coding sequence is TGTGCCAGCAGTTTAGTTCCCACAGATACGCAGTATTTT.

The chain links TRBV6-6 to TRBJ1-5; D not certain. V was cut by 2 bases and J by 7 bases, with 9 bases left in between. The germline V gene has CDR1 MNHNY and CDR2 SVGAGI (reference sequence). This CDR3 comprises 13 residues. The CDR3 spells CASSYGVIQPQHF. For the CDR3, the DNA is TGTGCCAGCAGTTACGGGGTAATCCAGCCCCAGCATTTT.

The DNA for the CDR3 is TGCAGCGTTGAAGATTCGAACGAGGAGACCCAGTACTTC. As protein: CSVEDSNEETQYF. This rearrangement joins TRBV29-1 to TRBJ2-5, with no clear D. Looked up from germline, CDR1 is SQVTM and CDR2 is ANQGSEA. The germline V and J ends were trimmed by 0 bases and 5 bases, with 10 bases remaining between them. The CDR3 consists of 13 residues.

The gene calls are TRBV20-1 and TRBJ2-5, with D uncertain. Germline V gene lookup returns CDR1 DFQATT and CDR2 SNEGSKA (reference sequence). CDR3 length equals 11 residues. Trimming cost V 7 bases and J 0 bases, with 6 bases left between them. The CDR3 sequence is CSGENQETQYF. CDR3 DNA sequence: TGCAGTGGGGAAAACCAAGAGACCCAGTACTTC.

This clonotype has a handful of counts. This chain joins TRBV27 and TRBJ1-2, with D possibly being TRBD1 (6 bases). Per the germline V gene, CDR1 is MNHEY and CDR2 is SMNVEV (reference sequence). The V end lost 3 bases, the J end lost 2 bases, and 7 bases lay between the germline ends. The CDR3 length is 13 residues. The CDR3 DNA follows: TGTGCCAGCAGTTTTGGACAGAACTATGGCTACACCTTC. Translation: CASSFGQNYGYTF.

The chain employs TRBV4-3 and TRBJ2-3; no clear D. Deletions cut 0 bases from V and 6 bases from J, with 13 bases between. This CDR3 comprises 15 residues. Germline values: CDR1 LGHNA, CDR2 YSLEER. The CDR3 nucleotides read TGCGCCAGCAGCCAAGATTCTGGCCCTTCTGATACGCAGTATTTT. Translating gives CASSQDSGPSDTQYF.

This clonotype was detected ten times or more. CDR3 in amino acids: CATSRDSLETDTQYF. The CDR3 region has the DNA TGTGCCACCAGCAGAGATTCTTTGGAGACAGATACGCAGTATTTT. This sequence joins TRBV15 and TRBJ2-3; D is unresolved. V shed 0 bases and J shed 3 bases, with 10 bases lying between them. The CDR3 is 15 amino acids. The germline V gene has CDR1 LNHNV and CDR2 YYDKDF (reference sequence).

This clonotype was seen more than once but under ten times. V usage is TRBV6-1 and J usage is TRBJ2-7; tentatively, D is TRBD1 or TRBD2 (5 bases each). Germline CDR1 and CDR2: MNHNS and SASEGT. The CDR3 consists of 13 residues. V lost 4 bases, J lost 4 bases, and 11 bases lay in between. CDR3 region: CASSARDVYEQYF. Here the CDR3 DNA reads TGTGCCAGCAGTGCTAGGGACGTGTACGAGCAGTACTTC.

This chain links TRBV7-9 with TRBJ1-1, with TRBD1 matching over 9 bases. V trimming: 1 base; J trimming: 11 bases; junction bases outside the gene matches: 2. In germline, CDR1 is SEHNR, CDR2 FQNEAQ (reference sequence). There are 12 residues in the CDR3. The CDR3 DNA is TGTGCCAGCAGCTTAGGGGACAGGGAGGCTTTCTTT. Translated, it gives CASSLGDREAFF. Together with reference TRBV7-9 and TRBJ1-1, the CDR3 gives the full variable domain: DTGVSQNPRHKITKRGQNVTFRCDPISEHNRLYWYRQTLGQGPEFLTYFQNEAQLEKSRLLSDRFSAERPKGSFSTLEIQRTEQGDSAMYLCASSLGDREAFFGQGTRLTVV.

The V gene is TRBV24-1, the J gene TRBJ2-7; 8 nucleotides match TRBD1. V lost 10 bases to trimming and J lost 1 base; unmatched junction nucleotides: 5. Germline CDR1 is KGHDR and CDR2 is SFDVKD. The CDR3 has 13 amino acids. The CDR3 DNA reads TGTGCCACAAACGACAGGGGTTCCTACGAGCAGTACTTC. Its translation: CATNDRGSYEQYF.

The chain combines TRBV7-8 with TRBJ2-1, with 7 bases aligning to TRBD2. This CDR3 has 16 amino acids. After removal of 1 base from V and 3 bases from J, the junction contained 6 bases not matched to a gene. CDR1 SGHVS and CDR2 FQNEAQ come from the germline V gene. The CDR3 nucleotides are TGTGCCAGCAGCTTAGTCCCCCAGCGGGACTACAATGAGCAGTTCTTC. It translates to CASSLVPQRDYNEQFF.

V and J are TRBV27 and TRBJ1-5, with 11 bases lining up with TRBD1. Looked up from germline, CDR1 is MNHEY and CDR2 is SMNVEV (reference sequence). V lost 4 bases, J lost 0 bases, and 8 bases stayed unmatched. The CDR3 sequence is 18 residues long. CDR3 coding DNA: TGTGCCAGCAGTTCGGGACAGGGGGGGATATATAGCAATCAGCCCCAGCATTTT. This translates into CASSSGQGGIYSNQPQHF.

This clonotype has only one observation. A much larger clone is a single base away; this may be a read error. The chain employs TRBV2 and TRBJ1-5; TRBD1 is a possible D gene (5 bases). Germline V gene sequence: CDR1 SNHLY, CDR2 FYNNEI. This CDR3 is built from 12 residues. The CDR3 DNA sequence: TGTGCCAGCCAAAGGGGAAATCAGCCCCAGAATTTT. Translated, it gives CASQRGNQPQNF.

This clonotype has more than one count but fewer than ten. J is TRBJ2-7 and V is TRBV25-1; D may be TRBD1 (6 bases). Germline lookup yields CDR1 MGHDK and CDR2 SYGVNS. The V gene lost 4 bases and the J gene lost 4 bases, with 8 bases spanning the gap. CDR3 length equals 12 residues. The chain's CDR3 is CASSVTGYEQYF. DNA of the CDR3: TGTGCCAGCAGTGTAACAGGGTACGAGCAGTACTTC.

The rearrangement joins TRBV11-2 to TRBJ2-3; a weak D match, TRBD2 (5 bases). With 5 bases removed from V and 0 bases from J, the gap between germline ends came to 12 bases. This CDR3 comprises 15 residues. Per the germline V gene, CDR1 is SGHAT and CDR2 is FQNNGV. The CDR3 nucleotides are TGTGCCAGCAGCCGCACTAGTACTAGCACAGATACGCAGTATTTT. It codes for CASSRTSTSTDTQYF.